One and the same sample provided the 14 T cell receptor beta chains below, sequenced in a study of CD8 T cells in acute hepatitis C reinfection. Measured with immunoSEQ multiplex PCR; TCRdb has only the in-frame clones, and not every one. The table has approximately 41,000 clones, more than 75% seen once. Documented time point: naive CD8 control sorted from an acute-time-point sample. The source material was naive CD8+ T cells from PBMCs. Receptors originate from a man under 40 with chronic hepatitis C.

V gene TRBV7-9 combines with J gene TRBJ2-7; D gene uncertain. This CDR3 has 12 amino acids. Per the germline V gene, CDR1 is SEHNR and CDR2 is FQNEAQ (reference sequence). Trimming stripped 8 bases from V and 2 bases from J, with 10 bases between. CDR3 DNA sequence: TGTGCCAGCGCGAGTGCGCCCTACGAGCAGTACTTC. It specifies CASASAPYEQYF.

The chain joins TRBV5-4 to TRBJ2-3, with TRBD2 matching 11 bases. V shed 1 base and J 5 bases; nucleotides not matched to a gene: 3. The length of the CDR3 is 15 residues. Per the germline V gene, CDR1 is SGHNT and CDR2 is YYREEE (reference sequence). CDR3 amino acids: CASSLWLAGGDTQYF. The CDR3 DNA follows: TGTGCCAGCAGCTTGTGGCTAGCGGGGGGAGATACGCAGTATTTT.

This clone was picked up one time. V gene TRBV9 combines with J gene TRBJ2-1; either TRBD1 or TRBD2 may fit D (5 bases each). This CDR3 has 14 amino acids. From germline, CDR1 is SGDLS and CDR2 YYNGEE. Trimming removed 4 bases from V and 4 bases from J, with 12 bases in between. DNA of the CDR3: TGTGCCAGCAGCCTAGGGACCGGGTACAATGAGCAGTTCTTC. It encodes CASSLGTGYNEQFF.

This clone was seen a few times. The chain has TRBV9 and TRBJ1-1, with D unresolved. Germline loops: CDR1 SGDLS, CDR2 YYNGEE. The CDR3 has 8 amino acids. CDR3 in amino acids: CAGTEAFF. The CDR3 coding sequence is TGTGCTGGCACTGAAGCTTTCTTT.

J is TRBJ1-2 and V is TRBV5-4; the D gene is possibly TRBD1 (5 bases). V lost 9 bases and J lost 7, with 13 bases in between. Per the germline V gene, CDR1 is SGHNT and CDR2 is YYREEE (reference sequence). The CDR3 is 11 amino acids. The CDR3 region is CATPGGGGYTF. For the CDR3, the DNA is TGTGCCACCCCGGGGGGGGGTGGCTACACCTTC.

The rearrangement joins TRBV4-1 to TRBJ2-5, with 8 positions matching TRBD1. CDR3 size: 14 residues. Germline loops: CDR1 MGHRA, CDR2 YSYEKL. J gave up 4 bases and V 7 bases, and 8 bases lay outside the gene matches. The CDR3 DNA follows: TGCGCCAGCACCCTCGGGACAGGCGGAGAGACCCAGTACTTC. It codes for CASTLGTGGETQYF.

The chain carries TRBV4-3 and TRBJ2-1; 12 positions match TRBD2. The CDR3 runs to 19 residues. V dropped 2 bases and J dropped 0; count of bases not matched to a gene: 8. The germline gives CDR1 LGHNA, CDR2 YSLEER. CDR3 nucleotides: TGCGCCAGCAGCCAACAACTAGCGGGGGGTCCGAGCTCCTACAATGAGCAGTTCTTC. Its translation: CASSQQLAGGPSSYNEQFF.

This chain connects TRBV27 to TRBJ2-5, with D perhaps given as TRBD1 or TRBD2 (5 bases each). CDR3 length: 12 residues. Germline loops: CDR1 MNHEY, CDR2 SMNVEV (reference sequence). Trimming removed 3 bases at V and 5 bases at J, with 7 bases between. This CDR3 reads CASSFEGETQYF. In DNA form, the CDR3 reads TGTGCCAGCAGTTTTGAGGGGGAGACCCAGTACTTC.

The rearrangement uses TRBV13 and TRBJ2-4, with TRBD1 matching 10 bases. CDR1 is PRHDT and CDR2 is FYEKMQ in the germline V gene (reference sequence). The V gene end was trimmed by 4 bases and the J gene end by 4 bases; junction bases not matched to a gene: 7. This CDR3 is built from 16 residues. This CDR3 is CASSYGTGDWKNIQYF. Written as DNA, the CDR3 is TGTGCCAGCAGCTACGGGACAGGGGATTGGAAAAACATTCAGTACTTC.

V and J are TRBV5-5 and TRBJ2-3, with D perhaps given as TRBD1 or TRBD2 (5 bases each). CDR1 is SGHKS and CDR2 is YYEKEE in the germline V gene (reference sequence). The CDR3 spans 16 residues. V gave up 2 bases and J gave up 0 bases, with 13 bases separating them. Here the CDR3 reads CASSFEGKRSTDTQYF. In nucleotides, the CDR3 is TGTGCCAGCAGCTTTGAGGGGAAACGTAGCACAGATACGCAGTATTTT.

The chain recombines TRBV19 with TRBJ1-5, with 7 bases matching TRBD1. Germline V gene sequence: CDR1 LNHDA, CDR2 SQIVND (reference sequence). V was clipped by 4 bases and J by 7 bases; unmatched bases: 7. This CDR3 region has 14 residues. The CDR3 reads CASSSEGGAQPQHF. CDR3 DNA sequence: TGTGCCAGTAGTAGCGAAGGGGGCGCACAGCCCCAGCATTTT.

The chain recombines TRBV4-1 with TRBJ2-2; perhaps TRBD2 as D (6 bases). Per germline, CDR1 MGHRA and CDR2 YSYEKL. V gave up 2 bases and J gave up 3 bases, with 13 bases separating them. This CDR3 is 16 amino acids long. The CDR3 bases are TGCGCCAGCAGCCAAAGGTGGCTAGCGTACACCGGGGAGCTGTTTTTT. The encoded protein is CASSQRWLAYTGELFF.

V and J are TRBV7-8 and TRBJ2-2; 10 bases align to TRBD2. CDR1 is SGHVS, CDR2 FQNEAQ, per germline. Trimming cost V 5 bases and J 5 bases; bases outside gene matches: 8. The CDR3 totals 16 residues. The CDR3 nucleotides read TGTGCCAGCAGCAGCCGAGCGGGAGGGACGACCGGGGAGCTGTTTTTT. Translated, it gives CASSSRAGGTTGELFF. The complete variable domain, with remaining parts taken from reference TRBV7-8 and TRBJ2-2, reads GAGVSQSPRYKVAKRGQDVALRCDPISGHVSLFWYQQALGQGPEFLTYFQNEAQLDKSGLPSDRFFAERPEGSVSTLKIQRTQQEDSAVYLCASSSRAGGTTGELFFGEGSRLTVL.

The CDR3 loop reads CSAPGQNTDTQYF. Written as DNA, the CDR3 is TGCAGCGCCCCGGGACAGAACACAGATACGCAGTATTTT. The chain employs TRBV29-1 and TRBJ2-3; 7 bases align to TRBD1. V shed 7 bases and J 2 bases; nucleotides not matched to a gene: 6. The length of the CDR3 is 13 residues. The V gene's germline CDR1 is SQVTM and CDR2 ANQGSEA.